The T cell receptor (beta chain) under discussion was sequenced for a study of vaccination and CD4 T cells after COVID-19. Study-level background: Each participant underwent a two-dose regimen of either the BNT162b2 or the mRNA-1273 vaccine.

The study sequenced cultured CD4+ T cell DNA using the Oncomine TCR Beta short-read assay. TCRdb recomputed calls from the PCR reads with MiXCR, one row per CDR3 protein. The table has 15,000 to 20,000 distinct CDR3 sequences, around 50% seen once. The J segment lost 8 bases and the V segment lost 6 bases, leaving 7 bases of the junction unmatched. The CDR3 length is 13 residues. The germline V gene has CDR1 SNHLY and CDR2 FYNNEI. Of note for this clonotype: Its matching antigen is unknown.

Noted treatment: approximately 9-day PBMC culture with coronavirus spike peptide pools or control peptides (ViraFEST assay). This TCR was recovered from a human donor who had recovered from COVID-19. The sequenced sample was CD4+ T cells from blood, cultured in vitro, obtained before SARS-CoV-2 vaccination. V and J are TRBV2 and TRBJ2-5; 9 bases are a match to TRBD1. CDR3 loop: CASSEGQGDTQYF. The CDR3 DNA reads as TGTGCCAGCAGCGAGGGACAGGGCGACACCCAGTACTTC.